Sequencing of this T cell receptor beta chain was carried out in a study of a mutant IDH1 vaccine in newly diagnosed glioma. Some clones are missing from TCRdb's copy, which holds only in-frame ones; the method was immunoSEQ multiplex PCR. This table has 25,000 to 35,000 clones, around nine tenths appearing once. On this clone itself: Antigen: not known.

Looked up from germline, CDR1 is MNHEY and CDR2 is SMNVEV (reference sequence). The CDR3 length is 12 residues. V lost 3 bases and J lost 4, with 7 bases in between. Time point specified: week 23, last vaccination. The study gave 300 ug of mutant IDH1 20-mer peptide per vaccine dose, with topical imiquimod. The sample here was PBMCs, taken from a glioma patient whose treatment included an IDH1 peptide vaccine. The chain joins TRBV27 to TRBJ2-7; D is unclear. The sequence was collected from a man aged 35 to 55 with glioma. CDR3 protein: CASSFPLYEQYF. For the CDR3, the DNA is TGTGCCAGCAGTTTTCCCCTATACGAGCAGTACTTC.